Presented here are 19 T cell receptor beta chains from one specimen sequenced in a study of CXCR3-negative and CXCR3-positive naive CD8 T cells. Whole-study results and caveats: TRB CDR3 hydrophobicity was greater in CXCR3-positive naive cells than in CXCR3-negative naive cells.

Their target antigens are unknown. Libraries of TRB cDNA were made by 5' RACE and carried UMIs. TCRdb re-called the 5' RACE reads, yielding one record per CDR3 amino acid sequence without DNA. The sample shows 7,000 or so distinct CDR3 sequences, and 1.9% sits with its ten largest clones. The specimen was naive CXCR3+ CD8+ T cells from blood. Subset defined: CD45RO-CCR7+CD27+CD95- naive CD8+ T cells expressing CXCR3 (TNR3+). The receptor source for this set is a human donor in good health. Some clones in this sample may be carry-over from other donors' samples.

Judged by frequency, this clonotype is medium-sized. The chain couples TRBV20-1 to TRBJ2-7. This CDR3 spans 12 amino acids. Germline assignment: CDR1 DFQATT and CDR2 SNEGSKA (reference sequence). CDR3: CSASGYSYEQYF.

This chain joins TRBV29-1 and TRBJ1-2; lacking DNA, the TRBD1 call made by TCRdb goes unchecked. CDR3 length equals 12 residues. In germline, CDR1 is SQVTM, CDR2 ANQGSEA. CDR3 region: CSVEGQGYGYTF. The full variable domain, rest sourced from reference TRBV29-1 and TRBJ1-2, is SAVISQKPSRDICQRGTSLTIQCQVDSQVTMMFWYRQQPGQSLTLIATANQGSEATYESGFVIDKFPISRPNLTFSTLTVSNMSPEDSSIYLCSVEGQGYGYTFGSGTRLTVV.

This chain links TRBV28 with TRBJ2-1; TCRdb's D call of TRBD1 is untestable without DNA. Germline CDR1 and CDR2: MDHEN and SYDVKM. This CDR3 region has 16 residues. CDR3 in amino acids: CASSLWRGPPLNEQFF.

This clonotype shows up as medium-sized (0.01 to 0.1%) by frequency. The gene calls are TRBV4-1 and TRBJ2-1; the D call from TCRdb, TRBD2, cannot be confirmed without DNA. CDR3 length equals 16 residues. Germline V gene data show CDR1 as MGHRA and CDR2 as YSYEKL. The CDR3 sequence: CASSQVSESPYNEQFF.

This CDR3 reads CATSRVSRGPLNEQFF. The rearrangement uses TRBV15 and TRBJ2-1; lacking DNA, the TRBD1 call made by TCRdb goes unchecked. The length of the CDR3 is 16 residues. CDR1 is LNHNV and CDR2 is YYDKDF in the germline V gene (reference sequence).

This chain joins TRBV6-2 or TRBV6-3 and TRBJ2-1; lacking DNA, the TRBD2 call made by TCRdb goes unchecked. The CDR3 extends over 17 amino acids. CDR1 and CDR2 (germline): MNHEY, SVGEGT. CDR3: CASSNLPGSGRNNEQFF.

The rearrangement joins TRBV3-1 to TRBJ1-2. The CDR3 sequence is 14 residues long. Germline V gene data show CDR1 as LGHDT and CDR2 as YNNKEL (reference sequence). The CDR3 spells CASSQGTSNYGYTF.

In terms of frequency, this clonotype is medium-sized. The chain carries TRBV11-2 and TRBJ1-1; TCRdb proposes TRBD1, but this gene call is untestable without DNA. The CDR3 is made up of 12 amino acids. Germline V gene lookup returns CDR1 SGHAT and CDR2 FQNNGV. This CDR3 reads CASSPGRAQAFF.

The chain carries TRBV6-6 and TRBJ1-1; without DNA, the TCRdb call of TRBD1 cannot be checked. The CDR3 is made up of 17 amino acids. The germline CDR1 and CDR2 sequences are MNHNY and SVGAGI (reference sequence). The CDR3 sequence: CASSYSLDRGSRTEAFF.

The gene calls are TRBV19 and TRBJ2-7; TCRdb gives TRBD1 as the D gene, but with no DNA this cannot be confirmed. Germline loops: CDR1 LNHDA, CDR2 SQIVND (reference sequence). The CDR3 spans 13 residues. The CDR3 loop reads CASSRDRDYEQYF.

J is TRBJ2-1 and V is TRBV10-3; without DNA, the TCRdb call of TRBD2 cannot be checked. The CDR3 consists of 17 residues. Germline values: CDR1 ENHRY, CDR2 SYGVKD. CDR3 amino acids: CAIRPGLAGGPGNEQFF.

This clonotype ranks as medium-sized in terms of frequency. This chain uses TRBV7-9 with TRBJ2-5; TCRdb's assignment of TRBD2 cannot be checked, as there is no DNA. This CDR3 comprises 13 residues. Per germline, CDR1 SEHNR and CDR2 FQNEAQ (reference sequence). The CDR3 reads CASSLATPVLPYF.

The CDR3 reads CASSQIIRAPENSYNEQFF. J is TRBJ2-1 and V is TRBV3-1; absent DNA, TCRdb's TRBD1 call cannot be checked. Per germline, CDR1 LGHDT and CDR2 YNNKEL (reference sequence). This CDR3 has 19 residues.

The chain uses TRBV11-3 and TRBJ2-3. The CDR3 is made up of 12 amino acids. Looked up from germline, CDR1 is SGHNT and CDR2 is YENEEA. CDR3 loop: CASSYGTDTQYF.

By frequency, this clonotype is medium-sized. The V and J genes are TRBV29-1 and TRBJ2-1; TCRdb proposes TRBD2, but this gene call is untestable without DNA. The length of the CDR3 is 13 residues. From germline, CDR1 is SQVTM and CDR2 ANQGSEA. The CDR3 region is CSLEGGSFDEQFF.

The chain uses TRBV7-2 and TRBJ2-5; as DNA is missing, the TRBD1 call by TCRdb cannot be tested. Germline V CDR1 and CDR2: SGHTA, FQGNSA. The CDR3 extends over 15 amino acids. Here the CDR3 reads CASSPNSGGGETQYF.

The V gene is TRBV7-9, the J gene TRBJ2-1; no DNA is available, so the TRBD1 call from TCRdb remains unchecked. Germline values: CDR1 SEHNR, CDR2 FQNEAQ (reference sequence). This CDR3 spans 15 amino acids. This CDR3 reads CASSSKAGEVNEQFF.

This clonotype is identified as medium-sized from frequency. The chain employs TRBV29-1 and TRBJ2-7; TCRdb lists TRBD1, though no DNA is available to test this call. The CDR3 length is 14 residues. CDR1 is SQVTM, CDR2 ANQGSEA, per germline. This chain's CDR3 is CSVEVGTGSYEQYF.

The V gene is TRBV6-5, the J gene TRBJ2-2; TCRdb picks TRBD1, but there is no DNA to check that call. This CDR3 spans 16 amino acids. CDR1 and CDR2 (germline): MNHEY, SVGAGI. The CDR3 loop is CASSPTGDPNTGELFF.